The rows below give T cell receptor beta chains drawn from one sample of a study of human T cells and chemical hapten exposure. TCRdb called the RACE reads again in MiXCR, with one record for every CDR3 protein. The sample holds some 180,000 distinct CDR3 sequences; 20% to 25% are singletons and the top ten take about 7%. The starting material was whole blood, obtained in connection with sensitization to the hapten diphenylcyclopropenone (DPC). The receptors derive from a woman in her 50s with alopecia areata. Some clones in this sample may be carry-over from other donors' samples. Both conserved end residues are part of each CDR3. The D gene is left open where the match is weak. Some rows have no size entry. The others give once, few or many, or a class for an expanded clone.

d_gene: .
abundance: few
j_gene: TRBJ2-7
v_gene: TRBV18
len: 12
CDR3nt: TGTGCCAGCTCACCCGGGAACTACGAGCAGTACTTC
CDR3aa: CASSPGNYEQYF

d_gene: .
abundance: few
j_gene: TRBJ1-2
v_gene: TRBV29-1
len: 10
CDR3nt: TGCAGCGTTGAACAGGATGGCTACACCTTC
CDR3aa: CSVEQDGYTF

d_gene: TRBD2
abundance: .
j_gene: TRBJ2-3
v_gene: TRBV10-2
len: 16
CDR3nt: TGCGCCAGCAGTGAGTCGTTAGCGGGGTCCACAGATACGCAGTATTTT
CDR3aa: CASSESLAGSTDTQYF

d_gene: .
abundance: few
j_gene: TRBJ1-2
v_gene: TRBV29-1
len: 13
CDR3nt: TGCAGCGCCGGTTCCAGGGTGGACTATGGCTACACCTTC
CDR3aa: CSAGSRVDYGYTF

d_gene: .
abundance: few
j_gene: TRBJ1-1
v_gene: TRBV5-1
len: 11
CDR3nt: TGCGCCAGCAGCAATGGACAGAAAGCTTTCTTT
CDR3aa: CASSNGQKAFF

d_gene: .
abundance: few
j_gene: TRBJ2-7
v_gene: TRBV5-1
len: 15
CDR3nt: TGCGCCAGCACTCCCGGTGGGGCGGGTACCTACGAGCAGTACTTC
CDR3aa: CASTPGGAGTYEQYF

d_gene: .
abundance: few
j_gene: TRBJ1-1
v_gene: TRBV6-2/TRBV6-3
len: 14
CDR3nt: TGTGCCAGCAGTTACGTCCAGGGAGGCGCTGAAGCTTTCTTT
CDR3aa: CASSYVQGGAEAFF

d_gene: .
abundance: few
j_gene: TRBJ2-2
v_gene: TRBV20-1
len: 16
CDR3nt: TGCAGTGCGAACCCTTTGGGGAACGCGAACACCGGGGAGCTGTTTTTT
CDR3aa: CSANPLGNANTGELFF

d_gene: .
abundance: .
j_gene: TRBJ2-1
v_gene: TRBV6-2/TRBV6-3
len: 14
CDR3nt: TGTGCCAGCAGCCGACGCGCAGCTTACAATGAGCAGTTCTTC
CDR3aa: CASSRRAAYNEQFF

d_gene: TRBD2
abundance: few
j_gene: TRBJ2-1
v_gene: TRBV4-1
len: 19
CDR3nt: TGCGCCAGCAGCCAAGACAGGGGGCGTAATAGCGGGAGGGCGGATGAGCAGTTCTTC
CDR3aa: CASSQDRGRNSGRADEQFF

d_gene: .
abundance: .
j_gene: TRBJ2-2
v_gene: TRBV11-3
len: 13
CDR3nt: TGTGCCAGCAGCTTAGTTAGCCCCGGGGAGCTGTTTTTT
CDR3aa: CASSLVSPGELFF

d_gene: .
abundance: .
j_gene: TRBJ1-1
v_gene: TRBV5-6
len: 13
CDR3nt: TGTGCCAGCAGCACATGGCCGGGACCCAAAGCTTTCTTT
CDR3aa: CASSTWPGPKAFF

d_gene: .
abundance: .
j_gene: TRBJ2-1
v_gene: TRBV7-2
len: 17
CDR3nt: TGTGCCAGCACCCCTGTGGAAGCCGGAGGGGGCTACAATGAGCAGTTCTTC
CDR3aa: CASTPVEAGGGYNEQFF

d_gene: TRBD2
abundance: .
j_gene: TRBJ2-3
v_gene: TRBV9
len: 14
CDR3nt: TGTGCCAGCAGCGTAGAACTAGCGTCTAATACGCAGTATTTT
CDR3aa: CASSVELASNTQYF

d_gene: .
abundance: few
j_gene: TRBJ2-5
v_gene: TRBV10-1
len: 12
CDR3nt: TGCGCCAGCAGGGCCAACCAAGAGACCCAGTACTTC
CDR3aa: CASRANQETQYF

d_gene: .
abundance: .
j_gene: TRBJ1-5
v_gene: TRBV19
len: 16
CDR3nt: TGTGCCAGTAGTAAGTCCCCGACGGGGAACAATCAGCCCCAGCATTTT
CDR3aa: CASSKSPTGNNQPQHF

d_gene: TRBD1
abundance: .
j_gene: TRBJ2-3
v_gene: TRBV11-2
len: 14
CDR3nt: TGTGCCAGCAGGAGGACAGGGGAGGCAGATACGCAGTATTTT
CDR3aa: CASRRTGEADTQYF

d_gene: TRBD2
abundance: .
j_gene: TRBJ2-5
v_gene: TRBV6-6
len: 16
CDR3nt: TGTGCCAGCAGTTTTACGACTAGCGGGAGGTCAGAGACCCAGTACTTC
CDR3aa: CASSFTTSGRSETQYF

d_gene: TRBD1
abundance: .
j_gene: TRBJ2-7
v_gene: TRBV6-6
len: 14
CDR3nt: TGTGCCAGCAGCTACCTAGACAGGGTCTACGAGCAGTACTTC
CDR3aa: CASSYLDRVYEQYF

d_gene: .
abundance: many
j_gene: TRBJ2-1
v_gene: TRBV29-1
len: 14
CDR3nt: TGCAGCACGACGGGGGGCAGGTCCTACAATGAGCAGTTCTTC
CDR3aa: CSTTGGRSYNEQFF

d_gene: TRBD1
abundance: .
j_gene: TRBJ2-1
v_gene: TRBV5-1
len: 16
CDR3nt: TGCGCCAGCAGCTTGGCCGGGACAGCTAGGCACAATGAGCAGTTCTTC
CDR3aa: CASSLAGTARHNEQFF

d_gene: .
abundance: few
j_gene: TRBJ2-5
v_gene: TRBV10-2
len: 15
CDR3nt: TGCGCCAGCAGTGCCTTAGCGGCTAAAGGGGAGACCCAGTACTTC
CDR3aa: CASSALAAKGETQYF

d_gene: .
abundance: .
j_gene: TRBJ1-1
v_gene: TRBV2
len: 11
CDR3nt: TGTGCCAGCACCCCGTTCACTGAAGCTTTCTTT
CDR3aa: CASTPFTEAFF

d_gene: TRBD1
abundance: few
j_gene: TRBJ2-1
v_gene: TRBV24-1
len: 16
CDR3nt: TGTGCCACCAGTGATACAGCGGGACAGGGTTACAATGAGCAGTTCTTC
CDR3aa: CATSDTAGQGYNEQFF

d_gene: TRBD2
abundance: .
j_gene: TRBJ2-2
v_gene: TRBV9
len: 18
CDR3nt: TGTGCCAGCAGCAGTAGAGCTGGACTAGCGGGAGTCAACGGGGAGCTGTTTTTT
CDR3aa: CASSSRAGLAGVNGELFF

d_gene: .
abundance: few
j_gene: TRBJ1-6
v_gene: TRBV12-3/TRBV12-4
len: 14
CDR3nt: TGTGCCAGCAGTTTTGGGGGAGGAGAATCACCCCTCCACTTT
CDR3aa: CASSFGGGESPLHF

d_gene: TRBD2
abundance: .
j_gene: TRBJ2-7
v_gene: TRBV10-2
len: 13
CDR3nt: TGCGCCAGCAGTACCAGCGGGGTGTACGAGCAGTACTTC
CDR3aa: CASSTSGVYEQYF

d_gene: .
abundance: many
j_gene: TRBJ1-4
v_gene: TRBV11-1
len: 15
CDR3nt: TGTGCCAGCAGCTATCACAGGGATTGCTGTGAAAAACTGTTTTTT
CDR3aa: CASSYHRDCCEKLFF

d_gene: TRBD1
abundance: few
j_gene: TRBJ2-7
v_gene: TRBV11-2
len: 15
CDR3nt: TGTGCCAGCAGCCACCTTCAGGGGACAGTTTACGAGCAGTACTTC
CDR3aa: CASSHLQGTVYEQYF

d_gene: .
abundance: .
j_gene: TRBJ2-2
v_gene: TRBV29-1
len: 16
CDR3nt: TGCAGCGTCGCCCCGACAAGGTTGTCTTACACCGGGGAGCTGTTTTTT
CDR3aa: CSVAPTRLSYTGELFF

d_gene: TRBD2
abundance: .
j_gene: TRBJ2-1
v_gene: TRBV11-2
len: 14
CDR3nt: TGTGCCAGCAGCTTATCTGGGAGGGGATGGGAGCAGTTCTTC
CDR3aa: CASSLSGRGWEQFF

d_gene: .
abundance: .
j_gene: TRBJ2-7
v_gene: TRBV20-1
len: 15
CDR3nt: TGCAGTGCTAGAGACCCAACAGGTTCTTCCTACGAGCAGTACTTC
CDR3aa: CSARDPTGSSYEQYF

d_gene: TRBD2
abundance: once
j_gene: TRBJ2-2
v_gene: TRBV2
len: 16
CDR3nt: TGTGCCAGCAGACGCTCCGGGACTAGCGGTACCGGGGAGCTGTTTTTT
CDR3aa: CASRRSGTSGTGELFF

d_gene: .
abundance: few
j_gene: TRBJ1-4
v_gene: TRBV20-1
len: 13
CDR3nt: TGCAGTGCTAGGGGACAAGGAGACGAAAAACTGTTTTTT
CDR3aa: CSARGQGDEKLFF

d_gene: .
abundance: many
j_gene: TRBJ2-1
v_gene: TRBV15
len: 14
CDR3nt: TGTGCCACCAGCAGCGTTAGTAATCCCGATGAGCAGTTCTTC
CDR3aa: CATSSVSNPDEQFF

d_gene: .
abundance: .
j_gene: TRBJ1-1
v_gene: TRBV5-1
len: 14
CDR3nt: TGCGCCAGCAGCTTGGGGGGTATGGTCACTGAAGCTTTCTTT
CDR3aa: CASSLGGMVTEAFF